One sample yielded the 25 T cell receptor beta chains listed below, sequenced in a study of graft-versus-host responses after intestinal transplantation. The assay was immunoSEQ multiplex PCR, and TCRdb's table has in-frame clones only and misses some. The data show about 10,000 clones, roughly 29% seen once. Sequencing was performed on alloreactive CD4+ T cells from a mixed lymphocyte reaction culture, taken before transplantation. The subset denotes: CFSE-low proliferating T cells sorted from roughly six-day pre-transplant mixed lymphocyte reaction (GvH or HvG direction). These receptors came from a human patient who was an organ donor for intestinal transplantation.

This clone has just one count. The chain combines TRBV4-2 with TRBJ2-4; 9 nucleotides agree with TRBD2. The CDR3 runs to 16 residues. In germline, CDR1 is LGHNA, CDR2 YNFKEQ. Trimming at V came to 3 bases and at J to 2 bases, leaving 5 bases not matched to a gene. The CDR3 loop reads CASSHPTSGPKNIQYF. The DNA for the CDR3 is TGTGCCAGCAGCCACCCGACTAGCGGTCCCAAAAACATTCAGTACTTC.

A few counts support this clone. V and J are TRBV30 and TRBJ1-2, with TRBD1 identical over 8 bases. Germline values: CDR1 GTSNPN, CDR2 SVGIG (reference sequence). The junction had 6 bases not matched to a gene; V was cut back by 4 bases and J by 5 bases. This CDR3 is built from 13 residues. CDR3 loop: CAWNLQGAYGYTF. CDR3 in DNA: TGTGCCTGGAATCTCCAGGGGGCTTATGGCTACACCTTC.

The V gene is TRBV30, the J gene TRBJ1-2; D is undetermined. Trimming pared 0 bases from V and 7 bases from J, leaving 6 bases between. Germline CDR1 GTSNPN, CDR2 SVGIG (reference sequence). The CDR3 consists of 11 residues. The CDR3 is CAWSVSFGYTF. CDR3 nucleotide sequence: TGTGCCTGGAGTGTAAGCTTTGGCTACACCTTC.

The V and J genes are TRBV6-5 and TRBJ2-7; TRBD1 might be the D (6 bases). Trimming cost V 0 bases and J 6 bases, with 15 bases left between them. Germline V gene sequence: CDR1 MNHEY, CDR2 SVGAGI. This CDR3 is 15 amino acids long. The DNA of the CDR3 is TGTGCCAGCAGTTACTCGATGCAGGGGCTAGGCGAGCAGTACTTC. This encodes CASSYSMQGLGEQYF.

By sample fraction, this clone is medium-sized. The chain recombines TRBV10-3 with TRBJ1-2; 10 nucleotides line up with TRBD1. CDR1 and CDR2 from the germline V gene are ENHRY and SYGVKD. This CDR3 has 14 residues. The J segment lost 2 bases and the V segment lost 5 bases, leaving 2 bases of the junction unmatched. This CDR3 reads CAISWTGGNYGYTF. CDR3 bases: TGTGCCATCAGTTGGACAGGGGGAAACTATGGCTACACCTTC.

This clone was detected only once. The CDR3 spells CASSEQTANTEAFF. The CDR3 coding sequence is TGTGCCAGCAGCGAGCAGACCGCGAACACTGAAGCTTTCTTT. V and J are TRBV7-8 and TRBJ1-1; D remains ambiguous. Germline V gives CDR1 SGHVS, CDR2 FQNEAQ. With 5 bases removed from V and 1 base from J, the gap between germline ends came to 11 bases. CDR3 size: 14 residues.

The chain carries TRBV18 and TRBJ2-7; no reliable D call. The V gene lost 1 base and the J gene lost 5 bases, with 12 bases spanning the gap. Per the germline V gene, CDR1 is KGHSH and CDR2 is LQKENI. This CDR3 region has 14 residues. DNA of the CDR3: TGTGCCAGCTCACCACTTGCTGGGATCAACGAGCAGTACTTC. It codes for CASSPLAGINEQYF.

This clone was seen a few times. This chain joins TRBV11-2 and TRBJ2-1; 11 nucleotides match TRBD2. Germline CDR1 and CDR2: SGHAT and FQNNGV. V dropped 0 bases and J dropped 9; count of bases not matched to a gene: 7. The CDR3 length is 16 residues. The CDR3 region is CASSLETSGGHLEQFF. As DNA, the CDR3 is TGTGCCAGCAGCTTAGAAACTAGCGGGGGCCACCTTGAGCAGTTCTTC.

The V call is TRBV2, the J call TRBJ2-2; TRBD1 matches 8 bases. Losses at the gene ends were 2 bases for V and 4 bases for J; bases not matched to a gene: 12. The germline V gene encodes CDR1 SNHLY and CDR2 FYNNEI. This CDR3 is 18 amino acids long. CDR3: CASSEIQQGGWGTGELFF. The CDR3 DNA reads as TGTGCCAGCAGTGAAATCCAACAGGGGGGATGGGGCACCGGGGAGCTGTTTTTT.

The chain carries TRBV30 and TRBJ1-2; TRBD1 matches 8 bases. V dropped 3 bases and J dropped 8; count of bases not matched to a gene: 8. This CDR3 has 13 residues. Germline V CDR1 and CDR2: GTSNPN, SVGIG (reference sequence). CDR3 loop: CAWSHRTGRGYTF. The CDR3 coding sequence is TGTGCCTGGAGCCATCGGACAGGGAGAGGCTACACCTTC. The variable domain in full, with the rest retrieved from reference TRBV30 and TRBJ1-2, is SQTIHQWPATLVQPVGSPLSLECTVEGTSNPNLYWYRQAAGRGLQLLFYSVGIGQISSEVPQNLSASRPQDRQFILSSKKLLLSDSGFYLCAWSHRTGRGYTFGSGTRLTVV.

The chain combines TRBV29-1 with TRBJ1-1; D gene ambiguous. Germline V gene data show CDR1 as SQVTM and CDR2 as ANQGSEA. CDR3 length: 11 amino acids. V was clipped by 4 bases and J by 7 bases, with 10 bases between them. CDR3 protein: CSVVGGLEAFF. In DNA form, the CDR3 reads TGCAGCGTTGTAGGAGGGCTTGAAGCTTTCTTT. The full variable domain, its missing parts supplied by reference TRBV29-1 and TRBJ1-1, is SAVISQKPSRDICQRGTSLTIQCQVDSQVTMMFWYRQQPGQSLTLIATANQGSEATYESGFVIDKFPISRPNLTFSTLTVSNMSPEDSSIYLCSVVGGLEAFFGQGTRLTVV.

The V and J genes are TRBV6-5 and TRBJ1-2; a weak D match, TRBD1 (5 bases). Per germline, CDR1 MNHEY and CDR2 SVGAGI. V lost 6 bases, J lost 3 bases, and 5 bases lay in between. CDR3 length: 11 amino acids. CDR3 coding DNA: TGTGCCAGCAGACAGGACTATGGCTACACCTTC. It translates to CASRQDYGYTF.

The rearrangement links TRBV30 to TRBJ1-1, with 7 positions matching TRBD1. V lost 5 bases to trimming and J lost 8 bases; unmatched junction nucleotides: 5. The CDR3 is 11 residues long. Germline lookup yields CDR1 GTSNPN and CDR2 SVGIG (reference sequence). The CDR3 nucleotides are TGTGCCTGGGGAAGGGGGCGGGAAGCTTTCTTT. Its protein product is CAWGRGREAFF. Full variable domain (rest looked up from reference TRBV30 and TRBJ1-1): SQTIHQWPATLVQPVGSPLSLECTVEGTSNPNLYWYRQAAGRGLQLLFYSVGIGQISSEVPQNLSASRPQDRQFILSSKKLLLSDSGFYLCAWGRGREAFFGQGTRLTVV.

This chain links TRBV7-6 with TRBJ2-2; D might be TRBD1 or TRBD2, each matching 6 bases. The CDR3 totals 15 residues. The germline V gene encodes CDR1 SGHVS and CDR2 FNYEAQ. Trimming pared 1 base from V and 5 bases from J, leaving 11 bases between. The DNA of the CDR3 is TGTGCCAGCAGCTTAGTAGGGGGGTTGACCGGGGAGCTGTTTTTT. Its translation is CASSLVGGLTGELFF.

This sequence joins TRBV14 and TRBJ2-7, with no clear D. The V end lost 1 base, the J end lost 3 bases, and 4 bases lay between the germline ends. The CDR3 length is 12 residues. In germline, CDR1 is SGHDN, CDR2 FVKESK. The CDR3 spells CASSQGLYEQYF. The CDR3 DNA reads as TGTGCCAGCAGCCAAGGGCTCTACGAGCAGTACTTC.

In its sample, this clone was seen a few times. The chain has TRBV11-2 and TRBJ2-7; D call uncertain. This CDR3 spans 11 amino acids. CDR1 and CDR2 from the germline V gene are SGHAT and FQNNGV. The V end lost 1 base, the J end lost 2 bases, and 0 bases lay between the germline ends. CDR3 sequence: CASSLAYEQYF. The CDR3 nucleotides read TGTGCCAGCAGCTTAGCCTACGAGCAGTACTTC.

The genes are TRBV4-3 and TRBJ1-2; 7 bases agree with TRBD1. The CDR3 has 15 residues. Germline CDR1 and CDR2: LGHNA and YSLEER. The V and J ends lost 0 bases and 3 bases, in that order; junction bases with no gene match: 4. The chain's CDR3 is CASSQEARGDYGYTF. CDR3 in DNA: TGCGCCAGCAGCCAAGAGGCCAGGGGGGACTATGGCTACACCTTC.

This clone was picked up a small number of times. This chain uses TRBV19 with TRBJ1-1; possibly TRBD1 for D (6 bases). V was clipped by 7 bases and J by 1 base, with 16 bases between them. This CDR3 contains 15 residues. The germline gives CDR1 LNHDA, CDR2 SQIVND (reference sequence). CDR3 coding DNA: TGTGCCAGTATCGTCTGGGCGGGGGCGAACACTGAAGCTTTCTTT. Translated, it gives CASIVWAGANTEAFF.

The chain uses TRBV30 and TRBJ1-5; D uncertain. The CDR3 loop spans 12 amino acids. The germline V gene encodes CDR1 GTSNPN and CDR2 SVGIG (reference sequence). Trimming took off 0 bases at V and 7 bases at J, with 7 bases between the two ends. In nucleotides, the CDR3 is TGTGCCTGGAGTGTAAATCACCAGCCCCAGCATTTT. It specifies CAWSVNHQPQHF. Based on the CDR3 plus reference TRBV30 and TRBJ1-5, the full variable domain is SQTIHQWPATLVQPVGSPLSLECTVEGTSNPNLYWYRQAAGRGLQLLFYSVGIGQISSEVPQNLSASRPQDRQFILSSKKLLLSDSGFYLCAWSVNHQPQHFGDGTRLSIL.

The V gene is TRBV19, the J gene TRBJ2-1; perhaps TRBD2 as D (6 bases). Germline V lookup: CDR1 LNHDA, CDR2 SQIVND (reference sequence). Trimming removed 2 bases from V and 9 bases from J, with 14 bases in between. The length of the CDR3 is 14 residues. The CDR3 here is CASSIRGGFGEQFF. For the CDR3, the DNA is TGTGCCAGTAGTATACGCGGAGGGTTCGGTGAGCAGTTCTTC.

This clone is labeled as medium-sized. V and J are TRBV11-2 and TRBJ2-7; 7 bases fit TRBD1. J was trimmed by 2 bases and V by 5 bases; bases with no gene match: 12. The CDR3 covers 16 residues. Germline-derived CDR1 and CDR2 are SGHAT and FQNNGV. The CDR3 reads CASSPGPGQNAYEQYF. CDR3 DNA sequence: TGTGCCAGCAGCCCAGGGCCGGGACAGAACGCCTACGAGCAGTACTTC.

The rearrangement uses TRBV18 and TRBJ2-1; no clear D. Germline V gene data show CDR1 as KGHSH and CDR2 as LQKENI. The CDR3 is 13 amino acids. The V gene lost 3 bases and the J gene lost 12 bases, with 15 bases spanning the gap. CDR3 sequence reads: CASSPGPDPWQFF. The CDR3 coding sequence is TGTGCCAGCTCACCTGGCCCAGACCCGTGGCAGTTCTTC.

This clone was detected a few times. Mismatch with germline at one junction end may stem from a read error. The CDR3 protein is CAISALGELFF. CDR3 sequence (DNA): TGTGCCATCAGTGCCCTCGGGGAGCTGTTTTTT. The rearrangement links TRBV10-1 to TRBJ2-2; D is uncertain. CDR3 length: 11 residues. Germline V gene sequence: CDR1 WNHNN, CDR2 SYGVQD (reference sequence).

The rearrangement uses TRBV7-2 and TRBJ2-5; D possibly uses TRBD1 or TRBD2 (6 bases each). V was clipped by 5 bases and J by 6 bases, with 19 bases between them. Germline lookup yields CDR1 SGHTA and CDR2 FQGNSA. The CDR3 is made up of 15 amino acids. DNA of the CDR3: TGTGCCAGCAGCCAAAGAGGGGGGCCCCCGCAGACCCAGTACTTC. Translated: CASSQRGGPPQTQYF. Supplemented by reference TRBV7-2 and TRBJ2-5, the full variable domain reads GAGVSQSPSNKVTEKGKDVELRCDPISGHTALYWYRQSLGQGLEFLIYFQGNSAPDKSGLPSDRFSAERTGGSVSTLTIQRTQQEDSAVYLCASSQRGGPPQTQYFGPGTRLLVL.

This clone was recorded a few times. The chain couples TRBV5-1 to TRBJ2-5; the match to TRBD2 covers 7 bases. This CDR3 comprises 14 residues. The germline CDR1 and CDR2 sequences are SGHRS and YFSETQ. After removal of 4 bases from V and 2 bases from J, the junction contained 5 bases not matched to a gene. The CDR3 loop is CASSLDGGQETQYF. The CDR3 nucleotides are TGCGCCAGCAGCCTGGACGGGGGGCAAGAGACCCAGTACTTC. Drawing the rest from reference TRBV5-1 and TRBJ2-5, the complete variable domain is KAGVTQTPRYLIKTRGQQVTLSCSPISGHRSVSWYQQTPGQGLQFLFEYFSETQRNKGNFPGRFSGRQFSNSRSEMNVSTLELGDSALYLCASSLDGGQETQYFGPGTRLLVL.